The rows below give T cell receptor beta chains drawn from one sample of a study of cytomegalovirus exposure and HLA in healthy donors. Produced via immunoSEQ multiplex PCR; TCRdb's table is partial and in-frame only. The data show approximately 44,000 clones, roughly 85% seen once. The specimen was PBMCs. Source of these receptors: a woman in her twenties or thirties in good health and CMV-seronegative. Both conserved end residues are trimmed from each CDR3. Fields, in order: V gene, J gene, CDR3 protein.

>TRBV14|TRBJ1-2
ASSRSQWGYT
>TRBV11-3|TRBJ1-5
ASSSRLGTGFNQPQH
>TRBV5-6|TRBJ1-3
ASSEDRVGNTIY
>TRBV2|TRBJ1-5
ASSDPRSNQPQH
>TRBV27|TRBJ2-7
ASSSDRRDHEQY
>TRBV5-1|TRBJ1-5
ASSLGFGDTQPQH
>TRBV28|TRBJ2-7
ASSLGQGAREQY
>TRBV4-1|TRBJ2-1
ASSQGQGDSYSYNEQF
>TRBV28|TRBJ1-1
ASRRGGMNTEAF
>TRBV15|TRBJ2-3
ATSRVFGRDTQY
>TRBV19|TRBJ1-5
ASSSWDRGQPQH
>TRBV13|TRBJ1-1
ASSATGYTEAF
>TRBV9|TRBJ2-2
ASSSGFPGELF
>TRBV29-1|TRBJ1-1
SARSSMNTEAF
>TRBV5-4|TRBJ2-1
ASSTNRESEQF
>TRBV10-3|TRBJ2-3
ATRQGWTDTQY
>TRBV6-1|TRBJ1-4
ASSLTGSTNEKLF
>TRBV7-3|TRBJ1-2
ASSMDTSYGYT
>TRBV30|TRBJ1-5
AWSVLGRGVGQPQH
>TRBV6-6|TRBJ2-1
ASRVGSVNEQF
>TRBV5-1|TRBJ2-7
ASSRETSGLYEQY
>TRBV30|TRBJ2-1
ARGLAGEEQF
>TRBV29-1|TRBJ2-2
SVGEAGELF
>TRBV9|TRBJ1-1
ASGGGQNTEAF
>TRBV5-1|TRBJ2-1
ASKAGKAYNEQF
>TRBV6-6|TRBJ2-7
ASSLTPGQGDNEQY
>TRBV5-1|TRBJ2-5
ASSFTAGVGFGTQY